Sequencing of this T cell receptor (beta chain) was carried out in a study of T-cell reconstitution after alpha-beta-depleted transplantation in children (dated by TCRdb to the mid-2010s). Study-level background: Using TCR repertoire profiling, the study followed T-cell immune reconstitution in a quantitative way in children after TCRalphabeta/CD19-depleted allogeneic hematopoietic cell transplantation. What the study reported, not specific to this receptor: In some patients, the high TCRbeta diversity seen at day 60 was put down to recipient T cells and intrathymic progenitors that had survived conditioning. The apparently early recovery of alphabetaT-cell counts about two months after transplant reportedly depended on only several hundred rapidly expanded clones that came from non-depleted graft cells. The frequencies of hyperexpanded clones fell over the following months, and after one year, T-cell counts and TCRbeta diversity were mostly attributed to newly produced T cells.

The sample's treatment or condition label is to be understood as: allogeneic hematopoietic cell transplantation with graft depleted of TCRalphabeta T cells and CD19 B cells. TCRalphabeta/CD19-depleted allogeneic hematopoietic cell grafts were given to the transplant recipients, all of whom were children. For this clonotype: Its antigen is currently not known. Base qualities are missing; no much larger clone stands one base away.

The CDR3 runs 13 residues from the cysteine to the phenylalanine. The DNA shown is the 39-base CDR3, in frame from base 1. Trimming takes 3 bases from V and 4 bases from J, and the germline ends sit 10 bases apart. The CDR1 and CDR2 encoded by the germline V gene are SNHLY and FYNNEI. Library generation was performed with PCR. The sequencing machine was an Illumina HiSeq 2500. To normalize quantification of the TCRbeta repertoire, the TCR libraries were built with molecular barcoding that relied on unique molecular identifiers. The public reads were reprocessed in TCRdb via fastp at Q25 and MiXCR, keeping in-frame beta chains. Rows matching on CDR3 protein sequence are summarized as one entry with the most common DNA and genes. Within this sample are around 190,000 distinct CDR3 sequences, with 5.5% to 7% of them counted one time only. The ten largest clonotypes hold about 6% of the sample.

The specimen was PBMCs, collected before TCRalphabeta/CD19-depleted stem cell transplant. The sequence was obtained from a boy between 2 and 10 years old with acute lymphoblastic leukemia, due to receive a stem cell transplant. This sequence uses TRBV2 and TRBJ2-7; the D gene remains uncertain. The nucleotides are TGTGCCAGCAGTGATCTCTTCGAGTACGAGCAGTACTTC. Its protein product is CASSDLFEYEQYF.